The source of this TCR beta chain is a study of blood T cell repertoires in COVID-19. Here immunoSEQ multiplex PCR was the method, and the copy in TCRdb shows in-frame clones only, minus some. The sample has about 190,000 clones, less than 90% seen once. The CDR3 extends over 15 amino acids. V gave up 6 bases and J gave up 0 bases, with 11 bases separating them. Germline CDR1 MDHEN, CDR2 SYDVKM. The chain couples TRBV28 to TRBJ2-2; TRBD1 might be the D (5 bases). The origin of this receptor is a human donor in a cohort sampled during active COVID-19. Sequenced sample: peripheral blood. DNA for the CDR3: TGTGCCAGCAGGTTCATGGGGCCGAACACCGGGGAGCTGTTTTTT. This gives the protein CASRFMGPNTGELFF.